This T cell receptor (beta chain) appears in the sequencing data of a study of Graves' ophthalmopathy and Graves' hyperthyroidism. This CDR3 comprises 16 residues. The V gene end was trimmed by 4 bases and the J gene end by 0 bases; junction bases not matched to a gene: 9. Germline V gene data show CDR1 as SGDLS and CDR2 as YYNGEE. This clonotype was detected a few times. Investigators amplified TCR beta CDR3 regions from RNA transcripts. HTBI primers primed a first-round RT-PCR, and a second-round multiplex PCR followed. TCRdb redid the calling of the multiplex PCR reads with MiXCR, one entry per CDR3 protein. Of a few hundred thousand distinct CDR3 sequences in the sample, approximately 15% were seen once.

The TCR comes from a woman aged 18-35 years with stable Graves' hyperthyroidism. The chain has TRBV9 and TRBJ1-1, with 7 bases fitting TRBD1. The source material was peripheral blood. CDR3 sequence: CASSKKGAGLNTEAFF. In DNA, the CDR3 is TGTGCCAGCAGCAAAAAGGGGGCAGGGTTGAACACTGAAGCTTTCTTT.